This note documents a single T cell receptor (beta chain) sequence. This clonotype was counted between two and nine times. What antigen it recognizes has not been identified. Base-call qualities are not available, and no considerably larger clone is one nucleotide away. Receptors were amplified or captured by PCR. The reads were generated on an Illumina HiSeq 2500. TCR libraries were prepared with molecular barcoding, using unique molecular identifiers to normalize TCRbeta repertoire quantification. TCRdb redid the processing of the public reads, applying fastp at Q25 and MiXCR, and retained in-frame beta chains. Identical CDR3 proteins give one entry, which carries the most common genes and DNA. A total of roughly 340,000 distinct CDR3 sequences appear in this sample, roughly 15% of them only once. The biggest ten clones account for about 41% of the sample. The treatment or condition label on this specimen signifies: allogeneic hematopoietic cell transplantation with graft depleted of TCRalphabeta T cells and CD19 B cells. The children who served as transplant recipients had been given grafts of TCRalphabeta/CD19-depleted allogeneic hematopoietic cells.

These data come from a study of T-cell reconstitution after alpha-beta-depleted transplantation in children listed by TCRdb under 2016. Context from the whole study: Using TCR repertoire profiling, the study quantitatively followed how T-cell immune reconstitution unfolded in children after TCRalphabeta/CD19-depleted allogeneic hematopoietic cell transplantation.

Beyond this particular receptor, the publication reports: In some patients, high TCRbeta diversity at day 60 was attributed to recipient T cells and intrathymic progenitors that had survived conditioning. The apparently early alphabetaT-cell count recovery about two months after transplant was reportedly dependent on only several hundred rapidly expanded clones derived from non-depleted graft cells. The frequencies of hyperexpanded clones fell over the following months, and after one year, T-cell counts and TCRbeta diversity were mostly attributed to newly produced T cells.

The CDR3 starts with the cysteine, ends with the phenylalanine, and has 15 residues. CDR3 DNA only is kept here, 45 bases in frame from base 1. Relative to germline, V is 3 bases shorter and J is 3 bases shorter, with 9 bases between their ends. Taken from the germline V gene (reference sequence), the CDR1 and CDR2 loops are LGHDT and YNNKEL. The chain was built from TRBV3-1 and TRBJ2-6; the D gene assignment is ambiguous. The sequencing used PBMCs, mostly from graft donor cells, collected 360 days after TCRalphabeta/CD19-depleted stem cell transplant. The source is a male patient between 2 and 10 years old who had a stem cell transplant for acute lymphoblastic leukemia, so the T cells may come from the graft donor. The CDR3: CASSHRRNGANVLTF. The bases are TGTGCCAGCAGCCACCGAAGGAATGGGGCCAACGTCCTGACTTTC.